Each of the 10 T cell receptor beta chains below was sequenced from the same sample in a study of shared clonotypes between healthy human individuals. Clones were read by immunoSEQ multiplex PCR, and TCRdb kept only the in-frame ones, dropping some. The sample shows roughly 1,000,000 clones, around 78% of them seen only once. Sample: memory CD4+ T cells from PBMCs. The subset was: CD45RA-negative fraction. Every receptor here comes from a man younger than 30 in good health. Some clones in this sample may be carry-over from other donors' samples.

This clone was observed once. The rearrangement links TRBV15 to TRBJ2-3; D possibly corresponds to TRBD2 (6 bases). Trimming shortened V by 1 base and J by 2 bases, and 10 bases separated the two germline ends. Per germline, CDR1 LNHNV and CDR2 YYDKDF (reference sequence). The CDR3 covers 15 residues. The CDR3 nucleotides read TGTGCCACCAGCAGAGGAGGCGGGAACACAGATACGCAGTATTTT. It yields the protein CATSRGGGNTDTQYF. Drawing the rest from reference TRBV15 and TRBJ2-3, the complete variable domain is DAMVIQNPRYQVTQFGKPVTLSCSQTLNHNVMYWYQQKSSQAPKLLFHYYDKDFNNEADTPDNFQSRRPNTSFCFLDIRSPGLGDTAMYLCATSRGGGNTDTQYFGPGTRLTVL.

The V gene is TRBV2, the J gene TRBJ2-7; 12 bases map to TRBD2. The CDR3 contains 15 residues. V lost 4 bases and J lost 4; bases outside the gene matches: 5. Germline values: CDR1 SNHLY, CDR2 FYNNEI. CDR3 in amino acids: CASSGTSGRLYEQYF. The CDR3 region has the DNA TGTGCCAGCAGTGGAACTAGCGGGAGGCTGTACGAGCAGTACTTC.

The rearrangement joins TRBV11-2 to TRBJ2-6, with TRBD1 matching 9 bases. Per the germline V gene, CDR1 is SGHAT and CDR2 is FQNNGV. This CDR3 region has 18 residues. V trimming: 2 bases; J trimming: 0 bases; junction bases outside the gene matches: 5. The CDR3, as DNA: TGTGCCAGCAGCTTAACGGGACAGGGCAACTCTGGGGCCAACGTCCTGACTTTC. Translating it yields CASSLTGQGNSGANVLTF.

The chain carries TRBV4-3 and TRBJ2-7; possible D gene TRBD2, 5 bases. CDR3 length: 13 amino acids. Trimming pared 0 bases from V and 4 bases from J, leaving 7 bases between. The germline V gene has CDR1 LGHNA and CDR2 YSLEER. The CDR3 region has the DNA TGCGCCAGCAGCCAAGAGACGGGATACGAGCAGTACTTC. It codes for CASSQETGYEQYF.

This clone has at least ten counts. V and J are TRBV4-2 and TRBJ1-2; D possibly corresponds to TRBD1 (5 bases). Germline V gene sequence: CDR1 LGHNA, CDR2 YNFKEQ. The CDR3 totals 16 residues. Deletions cut 0 bases from V and 0 bases from J, with 11 bases between. CDR3 nucleotide sequence: TGTGCCAGCAGCCAAGAAAACAGGCTTGCTAACTATGGCTACACCTTC. Amino acid sequence: CASSQENRLANYGYTF.

There are a few counts of this clone. V gene TRBV13 combines with J gene TRBJ2-7, with 11 nucleotides matching TRBD2. The CDR3 runs to 18 residues. V gave up 2 bases and J gave up 2 bases; unmatched junction bases: 11. Germline V CDR1 and CDR2: PRHDT, FYEKMQ (reference sequence). Written as DNA, the CDR3 is TGTGCCAGCAGCTTAAAACTTTCCGGGACTAGCGGAACCTACGAGCAGTACTTC. This translates into CASSLKLSGTSGTYEQYF.

This clone has at least ten counts. The chain has TRBV20-1 and TRBJ1-1, with 9 bases lining up with TRBD1. Looked up from germline, CDR1 is DFQATT and CDR2 is SNEGSKA (reference sequence). The trim removed 6 bases at V and 6 bases at J, leaving 2 bases unmatched. The CDR3 has 11 amino acids. CDR3 in amino acids: CSARQGAEAFF. The CDR3 region has the DNA TGCAGTGCCAGACAGGGGGCTGAAGCTTTCTTT.

The J gene is TRBJ2-1, the V gene TRBV5-4; the D gene is possibly TRBD2 (5 bases). Germline CDR1 reads SGHNT; CDR2 reads YYREEE (reference sequence). Trimming left V 2 bases short and J 5 bases short, with 11 bases between. CDR3 size: 14 residues. The DNA of the CDR3 is TGTGCCAGCAGCTTCGCGGGCAGTAACAATGAGCAGTTCTTC. Translation: CASSFAGSNNEQFF.

This clone was seen a handful of times. CDR3 sequence reads: CASSVSGTGHGYTF. The CDR3 DNA reads as TGTGCCAGCAGTGTTTCCGGGACCGGACATGGCTACACCTTC. This sequence joins TRBV2 and TRBJ1-2, with D possibly TRBD1 on 5 matching bases. This CDR3 is built from 14 residues. V was shortened by 4 bases and J by 6 bases, with 15 bases between the two germline ends. Germline-derived CDR1 and CDR2 are SNHLY and FYNNEI. Full variable domain (remainder filled in from reference TRBV2 and TRBJ1-2): EPEVTQTPSHQVTQMGQEVILRCVPISNHLYFYWYRQILGQKVEFLVSFYNNEISEKSEIFDDQFSVERPDGSNFTLKIRSTKLEDSAMYFCASSVSGTGHGYTFGSGTRLTVV.

V and J are TRBV15 and TRBJ2-2; D tentatively reads TRBD1 or TRBD2 (5 bases each). Trimming shortened V by 5 bases and J by 2 bases, and 12 bases separated the two germline ends. Germline CDR1 is LNHNV and CDR2 is YYDKDF (reference sequence). This CDR3 region has 15 residues. CDR3 amino acids: CATSGWGPNTGELFF. DNA of the CDR3: TGTGCCACCAGCGGTTGGGGACCTAACACCGGGGAGCTGTTTTTT.